These 21 T cell receptor beta chains originate from one sample sequenced in a study of CD8+CD57+ T cells in acquired aplastic anemia listed by TCRdb under 2018. Sequencing instrument: Illumina HiSeq 2000. Profiling of TCR beta VDJ combinations and CDR3 sequences used genomic DNA as the template. Using fastp trimming at Q25 and MiXCR clonotype assembly, TCRdb reanalyzed the public sequencing data and kept in-frame beta chains. Merged by CDR3 protein, the rows form single entries marked with the most common genes and DNA. For this sample there are 100,000 to 150,000 distinct CDR3 sequences; less than 50% appear just once. The ten largest clones add up to about 2.6% of the sample. Flow cytometry had shown CD8+CD57+ cell expansion in the patients selected for sequencing. Sequencing input: sorted CD4+, CD8+, or CD8+CD57+ T cells (not recorded which) from PBMCs. The receptors here all came from a human donor with aplastic anemia.

This clonotype has at least ten counts. This rearrangement joins TRBV7-8 to TRBJ2-3, with a tentative D call TRBD2 (5 bases). There are 15 residues in the CDR3. Per germline, CDR1 SGHVS and CDR2 FQNEAQ. V lost 2 bases to trimming and J lost 0 bases, with 9 bases between them. The CDR3 reads CASSLFGLSTDTQYF. The DNA for the CDR3 is TGTGCCAGCAGCTTATTCGGACTTAGCACAGATACGCAGTATTTT.

This clonotype was counted between two and nine times. A much larger clone is a single base away; this may be a read error. This chain connects TRBV7-8 to TRBJ1-3, with D hard to call. CDR3 length: 16 residues. The ends were cut back, 3 bases at V and 1 base at J, with 13 bases in the middle. Per germline, CDR1 SGHVS and CDR2 FQNEAQ. CDR3: CASSLHGKTSGNTIYF. The CDR3 coding sequence is TGTGCCAGCAGCTTGCACGGGAAGACTTCTGGAAACACCATATATTTT.

Ten or more counts support this clonotype. V is TRBV5-6 and J is TRBJ2-7, with D possibly TRBD1 on 6 matching bases. This CDR3 is built from 13 residues. From germline, CDR1 is SGHDT and CDR2 YYEEEE. The V gene lost 3 bases and the J gene lost 6 bases, with 13 bases spanning the gap. CDR3 sequence reads: CASSSDRTLEQYV. The CDR3 region has the DNA TGTGCCAGCAGCTCAGACAGGACCCTCGAGCAGTACGTC.

This clonotype was detected ten times or more. The chain links TRBV6-1 to TRBJ1-2; 8 nucleotides align to TRBD1. The germline gives CDR1 MNHNS, CDR2 SASEGT. The CDR3 is 16 residues long. J was trimmed by 6 bases and V by 4 bases; bases with no gene match: 13. The CDR3 DNA is TGTGCCAGCAGTGGCCGGACAGGGAGTAGGGAACATGGCTACACCTTC. Translating gives CASSGRTGSREHGYTF.

Notes on this clonotype: A much bigger clone sits one base away, suggesting this may be a read error. The rearrangement links TRBV5-6 to TRBJ1-6, with D perhaps TRBD1 (5 bases). The germline V and J ends were trimmed by 3 bases and 0 bases, with 13 bases remaining between them. The CDR3 covers 17 residues. The germline gives CDR1 SGHDT, CDR2 YYEEEE. CDR3 residues: CASSSCRVSSYNSPLHF. In nucleotides, the CDR3 is TGTGCCAGCAGCTCATGCAGGGTGAGCTCCTATAATTCACCCCTCCACTTT.

The gene calls are TRBV2 and TRBJ2-5, with TRBD2 as a possible D gene (6 bases). Germline CDR1 reads SNHLY; CDR2 reads FYNNEI. The CDR3 loop spans 11 amino acids. V gave up 8 bases and J gave up 4 bases, with 8 bases separating them. The CDR3 DNA follows: TGTGCCAGCGGGGGAGGAGAGACCCAGTACTTC. It specifies CASGGGETQYF.

This clonotype was counted ten times or more. The rearrangement joins TRBV2 to TRBJ1-5, with D possibly being TRBD1 (5 bases). Germline V gene lookup returns CDR1 SNHLY and CDR2 FYNNEI. CDR3 length equals 12 residues. Trimming stripped 7 bases from V and 6 bases from J, with 10 bases between. Here the CDR3 DNA reads TGTGCCAGCACCACCGGGGGTCAGCCCCAGCATTTT. Its protein is CASTTGGQPQHF.

In its sample, this clonotype was seen many times. The J gene is TRBJ2-4, the V gene TRBV19; D is uncertain. The CDR3 contains 13 residues. CDR1 is LNHDA and CDR2 is SQIVND in the germline V gene (reference sequence). The V and J ends lost 6 bases and 5 bases respectively, with 11 bases between them. The CDR3 DNA sequence: TGTGCCAGTAGCATACGGCAGCAAAACATTCAGTACTTC. This codes for CASSIRQQNIQYF. Complete variable domain (other parts from reference TRBV19 and TRBJ2-4): DGGITQSPKYLFRKEGQNVTLSCEQNLNHDAMYWYRQDPGQGLRLIYYSQIVNDFQKGDIAEGYSVSREKKESFPLTVTSAQKNPTAFYLCASSIRQQNIQYFGAGTRLSVL.

The chain is built from TRBV6-1 and TRBJ2-7, with 8 bases aligning to TRBD1. The CDR3 spans 12 residues. Germline CDR1 is MNHNS and CDR2 is SASEGT. The J segment lost 4 bases and the V segment lost 10 bases, leaving 6 bases of the junction unmatched. CDR3 in DNA: TGTGCCACTCCCGGGACAGGATACGAGCAGTACGTC. This sequence encodes CATPGTGYEQYV.

The chain is built from TRBV7-9 and TRBJ2-7, with D possibly being TRBD2 (5 bases). CDR3 size: 12 residues. Per the germline V gene, CDR1 is SEHNR and CDR2 is FQNEAQ (reference sequence). V was clipped by 4 bases and J by 3 bases, with 7 bases between them. This CDR3 reads CASSSGNYEQYF. The CDR3 bases are TGTGCCAGCAGCTCCGGGAACTACGAGCAGTACTTC.

This chain uses TRBV19 with TRBJ1-6; D uncertain. V lost 6 bases and J 7 bases, leaving 16 bases between the germline ends. Germline loops: CDR1 LNHDA, CDR2 SQIVND (reference sequence). The CDR3 length is 15 residues. Here the CDR3 DNA reads TGTGCCAGTAGGACTACGATGGATGGAAATTCACCCCTCCACTTT. This sequence encodes CASRTTMDGNSPLHF.

This clonotype was counted between two and nine times. The chain joins TRBV30 to TRBJ2-1, with D possibly matching TRBD1 (5 bases). The CDR3 runs to 16 residues. Trimming removed 3 bases from V and 2 bases from J, with 17 bases in between. The V gene's germline CDR1 is GTSNPN and CDR2 SVGIG (reference sequence). This CDR3 reads CAWRGGQRVTYNEQFF. DNA for the CDR3: TGTGCCTGGAGAGGCGGACAAAGGGTGACCTACAATGAGCAGTTCTTC.

This clonotype was observed a single time. Germline is not matched at one junction end, which may reflect a read error. The chain uses TRBV29-1 and TRBJ1-1; 7 bases fit TRBD1. CDR1 SQVTM and CDR2 ANQGSEA come from the germline V gene. The CDR3 contains 17 residues. The CDR3 nucleotides read TGCAGCGTTACCGACAGGGTAGGTTTTGGTGTGAACACTGAAGCTTTCTTC. Protein: CSVTDRVGFGVNTEAFF.

This clonotype has ten or more counts. The chain joins TRBV4-2 to TRBJ1-2; TRBD1 matches at 7 bases. CDR3 size: 16 residues. V gave up 1 base and J gave up 4 bases; unmatched junction bases: 9. In germline, CDR1 is LGHNA, CDR2 YNFKEQ. The DNA of the CDR3 is TGTGCCAGCAGCCAAGTTATATTAAGGGACAGCTATGGCTACACCTTC. Protein product: CASSQVILRDSYGYTF.

This clonotype appeared many times. The V and J genes are TRBV9 and TRBJ2-3; D remains ambiguous. This CDR3 is 12 amino acids long. Germline V gene data show CDR1 as SGDLS and CDR2 as YYNGEE. Trimming removed 0 bases from V and 4 bases from J, with 3 bases in between. The CDR3 is CASSVGSDTQYF. The CDR3 DNA follows: TGTGCCAGCAGCGTAGGGTCAGATACGCAGTATTTT.

Concerning this clonotype: This may arise from a read error, as a much more abundant clone is one base away. This chain links TRBV11-2 with TRBJ2-7; D unresolved. Germline V gene lookup returns CDR1 SGHAT and CDR2 FQNNGV. V gave up 0 bases and J gave up 5 bases, with 8 bases separating them. This CDR3 contains 13 residues. CDR3 in amino acids: CASSLEGHDEQYV. The CDR3 nucleotides read TGTGCCAGCAGCTTAGAGGGCCACGACGAGCAGTACGTC.

This clonotype was observed at least ten times. The V call is TRBV3-1, the J call TRBJ1-4; D ambiguous. CDR3 length equals 14 residues. V shed 4 bases and J shed 5 bases, with 11 bases lying between them. Per the germline V gene, CDR1 is LGHDT and CDR2 is YNNKEL (reference sequence). CDR3 amino acids: CASSPPLVNEKLFF. Here the CDR3 DNA reads TGTGCCAGCAGCCCTCCTCTGGTGAATGAAAAACTGTTTTTT.

Points on this clonotype: As the CDR3 is not closed by the conserved phenylalanine or tryptophan, this likely results from a read error. This sequence joins TRBV4-1 and TRBJ1-2, with 7 bases fitting TRBD1. Germline V gives CDR1 MGHRA, CDR2 YSYEKL. Losses at the gene ends were 2 bases for V and 0 bases for J; bases not matched to a gene: 15. This CDR3 region has 19 residues. The CDR3 bases are TGCGCCAGCAGCCAAACATATGACAGGGCTGGAGGGACTAACTATGGCTACACCCTC. Its translation: CASSQTYDRAGGTNYGYTL.

This clonotype occurred a few times. A single base separates this from a much larger clone, so it may be a read error. The CDR3 end shows no conserved phenylalanine or tryptophan, and so a read error is likely. The V gene is TRBV6-1, the J gene TRBJ2-5; tentatively, D is TRBD2 (5 bases). Germline V CDR1 and CDR2: MNHNS, SASEGT. The V end lost 3 bases, the J end lost 5 bases, and 13 bases lay between the germline ends. This CDR3 is built from 14 residues. The CDR3 sequence: CASSERVLGETQYL. CDR3 DNA: TGTGCCAGCAGTGAGAGGGTCCTCGGTGAGACCCAGTACCTC.

This clonotype was seen many times. The chain combines TRBV24-1 with TRBJ1-1, with TRBD1 matching over 7 bases. V gave up 7 bases and J gave up 0 bases; unmatched junction bases: 16. Germline V gene data show CDR1 as KGHDR and CDR2 as SFDVKD. This CDR3 spans 18 amino acids. The CDR3: CATSNPPGQDGMNTEAFF. DNA of the CDR3: TGTGCCACCAGCAACCCCCCCGGACAGGACGGAATGAACACTGAAGCTTTCTTT.

This clonotype occurred many times. This chain connects TRBV6-5 to TRBJ1-1, with D perhaps matching TRBD1 (6 bases). Germline V gives CDR1 MNHEY, CDR2 SVGAGI. The V gene lost 6 bases and the J gene lost 3 bases, with 14 bases spanning the gap. CDR3 length equals 14 residues. CDR3 DNA: TGTGCCAGCAGAGACAGGTCTAGAGACACTGAAGCTTTCTTT. Its translation: CASRDRSRDTEAFF.